These 23 T cell receptor beta chains were sequenced from one sample in a study of prognosis after radiotherapy for stage I lung cancer. Genomic DNA was subjected to two-round multiplex PCR for amplification of TCR beta CDR3. Primers (each specific to one TRBV or TRBJ gene) were used in first-round PCR. Via MiXCR, TCRdb re-called the multiplex PCR reads, giving one row per CDR3 protein. The data show 13,000 to 15,000 distinct CDR3 sequences, 25% to 35% seen once. The specimen comprised PBMCs, sampled before or after stereotactic body radiation therapy (not recorded which). Receptor source: a donor over 45 with non-small cell lung cancer.

This clonotype was counted many times. V and J are TRBV7-2 and TRBJ1-6; D gene unclear. There are 14 residues in the CDR3. CDR1 SGHTA and CDR2 FQGNSA come from the germline V gene. V was cut by 6 bases and J by 7 bases, with 13 bases left in between. CDR3 nucleotides: TGTGCCAGCAGTCCGCGATTAAGAAATTCACCCCTCCACTTT. As protein: CASSPRLRNSPLHF.

This clonotype was counted many times. V is TRBV2 and J is TRBJ1-2; 7 nucleotides match TRBD1. Trimming at V came to 6 bases and at J to 8 bases, leaving 9 bases not matched to a gene. The germline V gene has CDR1 SNHLY and CDR2 FYNNEI. The CDR3 runs 13 residues. DNA for the CDR3: TGTGCCAGCAGACAAGGGACAGTCGGCGGCTACACCTTC. Its translation: CASRQGTVGGYTF.

In its sample, this clonotype was seen many times. This chain links TRBV5-4 with TRBJ2-5, with 9 bases fitting TRBD1. Trimming took 4 bases from V and 5 from J; bases not matched to a gene: 12. CDR1 and CDR2 (germline): SGHNT, YYREEE (reference sequence). This CDR3 comprises 16 residues. The chain's CDR3 is CASSEPPTGGGETQYF. DNA for the CDR3: TGTGCCAGCAGCGAACCCCCGACAGGGGGTGGGGAGACCCAGTACTTC.

As regards this clonotype: This may stem from a read error, because a much larger clone lies one nucleotide away. Since the CDR3 does not end with the conserved phenylalanine or tryptophan, this likely comes from a read error. The gene calls are TRBV2 and TRBJ2-4; perhaps TRBD1 as D (6 bases). Trimming removed 5 bases from V and 4 bases from J, with 9 bases in between. This CDR3 region has 13 residues. Germline CDR1 is SNHLY and CDR2 is FYNNEI. DNA of the CDR3: TGTGCCAGCAGTAGAGGGACAAAAAACATTCAGTACTTA. As protein: CASSRGTKNIQYL.

By frequency in the sample, this clonotype is medium-sized. The chain is built from TRBV6-2 or TRBV6-3 and TRBJ2-1; 10 bases align to TRBD2. J was trimmed by 3 bases and V by 6 bases; bases with no gene match: 5. CDR1 MNHEY and CDR2 SVGEGT come from the germline V gene. This CDR3 contains 15 residues. The CDR3: CASRTTSGVYNEQFF. For the CDR3, the DNA is TGTGCCAGCAGAACCACTAGCGGGGTCTACAATGAGCAGTTCTTC.

The gene calls are TRBV7-9 and TRBJ1-2; D might be TRBD1 (5 bases). V was cut by 2 bases and J by 8 bases, with 12 bases left in between. The CDR3 has 13 residues. From germline, CDR1 is SEHNR and CDR2 FQNEAQ (reference sequence). For the CDR3, the DNA is TGTGCCAGCAGCTTATCCGGGGCAAGGGGCTACACCTTC. Translating gives CASSLSGARGYTF.

As regards this clonotype: A far larger clone is only one base removed, so a read error is likely. The V and J genes are TRBV6-2 or TRBV6-3 and TRBJ1-5; 7 nucleotides align to TRBD1. The CDR3 length is 14 residues. V trimming: 7 bases; J trimming: 7 bases; junction bases outside the gene matches: 10. Per germline, CDR1 MNHEY and CDR2 SVGEGT. The CDR3 region has the DNA TGTGCCAGCAAACCGGACAGGTGTCGCCAGCCCCAGCATTTT. It specifies CASKPDRCRQPQHF.

In its sample, this clonotype was seen many times. The CDR3 DNA reads TGTGCCAGCAGTTACCGGGACAGGCTATCTGGGGCCAACGTCCTGACTTTC. Protein: CASSYRDRLSGANVLTF. The chain uses TRBV28 and TRBJ2-6; the match to TRBD1 covers 8 bases. The CDR3 runs 17 residues. With 4 bases clipped from V and 1 base from J, the junction kept 6 bases outside the gene matches. Per germline, CDR1 MDHEN and CDR2 SYDVKM.

This clonotype was counted many times. The chain recombines TRBV9 with TRBJ2-1; 10 bases are a match to TRBD1. Per the germline V gene, CDR1 is SGDLS and CDR2 is YYNGEE. The V and J ends lost 3 bases and 6 bases, in that order; junction bases with no gene match: 9. The CDR3 runs 16 residues. The CDR3 nucleotides are TGTGCCAGCAGCGGGACGGGACAGGGGTGGAGCAATGAGCAGTTCTTC. This translates into CASSGTGQGWSNEQFF. The full variable domain, its missing parts supplied by reference TRBV9 and TRBJ2-1, is DSGVTQTPKHLITATGQRVTLRCSPRSGDLSVYWYQQSLDQGLQFLIQYYNGEERAKGNILERFSAQQFPDLHSELNLSSLELGDSALYFCASSGTGQGWSNEQFFGPGTRLTVL.

This clonotype was detected ten times or more. The J gene is TRBJ1-2, the V gene TRBV9; 8 bases map to TRBD1. The CDR3 is 14 amino acids. Germline CDR1 reads SGDLS; CDR2 reads YYNGEE. The J segment lost 1 base and the V segment lost 3 bases, leaving 2 bases of the junction unmatched. The CDR3 here is CASSAGQGNYGYTF. In DNA, the CDR3 is TGTGCCAGCAGCGCAGGACAGGGTAACTATGGCTACACCTTC.

With respect to this clonotype: The junction departs from germline at one end; a sequencing error may be responsible. The chain is built from TRBV5-1 and TRBJ2-1; 12 bases map to TRBD1. Germline CDR1 reads SGHRS; CDR2 reads YFSETQ. This CDR3 is 14 amino acids long. The CDR3 coding sequence is TGCTCCAGCAGTGGGGGACAGGGGGCCCATGAGCAGTTCTTC. It specifies CSSSGGQGAHEQFF.

This clonotype was picked up many times. This chain uses TRBV18 with TRBJ2-1; 12 bases agree with TRBD2. Germline V lookup: CDR1 KGHSH, CDR2 LQKENI. The CDR3 is 17 residues long. The V and J ends lost 2 bases and 0 bases, in that order; junction bases with no gene match: 2. CDR3 loop: CASSPRLAGDSYNEQFF. As DNA, the CDR3 is TGTGCCAGCTCACCAAGACTAGCGGGGGACTCCTACAATGAGCAGTTCTTC.

This clonotype is labeled medium-sized. The chain has TRBV12-3 or TRBV12-4 and TRBJ2-7, with 8 bases matching TRBD2. The CDR3 covers 14 residues. Germline trimming cut 3 bases from V and 2 bases from J; bases unmatched to any gene: 3. The DNA of the CDR3 is TGTGCCAGCAGTTTCAGGCGGGGGGCCTACGAGCAGTACTTC. Amino acids: CASSFRRGAYEQYF.

By frequency in the sample, this clonotype is medium-sized. The chain has TRBV19 and TRBJ2-7; the D is unclear. Germline V gives CDR1 LNHDA, CDR2 SQIVND (reference sequence). The CDR3 runs to 13 residues. Trimming cost V 8 bases and J 5 bases, with 16 bases left between them. CDR3 DNA: TGTGCCAGTTCGAACTCCCTCGCCAACGAGCAGTACTTC. Translating it yields CASSNSLANEQYF.

Worth noting for this clonotype: Possible read error: a much larger clone is one base away. The chain links TRBV19 to TRBJ1-1; a possible D gene is TRBD1 (5 bases). The CDR3 is 13 amino acids. From germline, CDR1 is LNHDA and CDR2 SQIVND (reference sequence). The CDR3 nucleotides read TGTGCCAGTATCCAGACAGTCGGCACTGAAGATTTCTTT. As protein: CASIQTVGTEDFF.

Concerning this clonotype: A far larger clone is off by one base, so a read error is likely. The rearrangement links TRBV6-2 or TRBV6-3 to TRBJ1-3; D remains unclear. There are 11 residues in the CDR3. CDR1 and CDR2 (germline): MNHEY, SVGEGT. In DNA form, the CDR3 reads TGTACCAGTGAGGCTGGAAACACCATATATTTT. It is translated as CTSEAGNTIYF.

This chain connects TRBV7-3 to TRBJ2-1; D is perhaps TRBD2 (6 bases). CDR3 length: 15 amino acids. Germline-derived CDR1 and CDR2 are SGHTA and FQGTGA. The V and J ends lost 9 bases and 2 bases respectively, with 17 bases between them. The DNA for the CDR3 is TGTGCCAGGGGTAGGGAGGTTGACGCCTACAATGAGCAGTTCTTC. It is translated as CARGREVDAYNEQFF.

There are many counts of this clonotype. The gene calls are TRBV19 and TRBJ1-2, with 10 positions matching TRBD1. V lost 8 bases, J lost 4 bases, and 10 bases stayed unmatched. This CDR3 has 15 residues. The V gene's germline CDR1 is LNHDA and CDR2 SQIVND (reference sequence). CDR3 residues: CASHRGTGESYGYTF. Here the CDR3 DNA reads TGTGCCAGTCATCGAGGGACAGGGGAATCCTATGGCTACACCTTC.

V and J are TRBV2 and TRBJ1-6, with D perhaps matching TRBD1 (6 bases). V lost 6 bases to trimming and J lost 7 bases, with 13 bases between them. The CDR3 has 14 amino acids. Looked up from germline, CDR1 is SNHLY and CDR2 is FYNNEI. CDR3 sequence (DNA): TGTGCCAGCAGGGACAGTATCTGGAATTCACCCCTCCACTTT. It codes for CASRDSIWNSPLHF.

This clonotype is a singleton in its sample. This chain links TRBV19 with TRBJ2-1, with unresolved D. The CDR3 loop spans 13 amino acids. Trimming shortened V by 7 bases and J by 11 bases, and 18 bases separated the two germline ends. Germline V gene lookup returns CDR1 LNHDA and CDR2 SQIVND (reference sequence). The CDR3: CASTPWVVGKQFF. The CDR3 bases are TGTGCCAGTACGCCCTGGGTTGTAGGTAAGCAGTTCTTC.

This clonotype qualifies as medium-sized. The V and J genes are TRBV27 and TRBJ2-3; TRBD2 aligns across 10 bases. The CDR3 sequence is 16 residues long. J was trimmed by 4 bases and V by 3 bases; bases with no gene match: 7. Germline V gene lookup returns CDR1 MNHEY and CDR2 SMNVEV (reference sequence). The CDR3 protein is CASSFGLAGAADTQYF. The CDR3 nucleotides are TGTGCCAGCAGTTTCGGGCTAGCGGGAGCCGCAGATACGCAGTATTTT.

This clonotype occurred a few times. This sequence joins TRBV28 and TRBJ1-2, with D possibly being TRBD1 (6 bases). CDR1 is MDHEN and CDR2 is SYDVKM in the germline V gene. The CDR3 length is 13 residues. Trimming stripped 4 bases from V and 7 bases from J, with 13 bases between. The CDR3 loop reads CASSSGHHLGYTF. The CDR3 DNA reads TGTGCCAGCAGTTCGGGACACCACCTTGGCTACACCTTC.

The sample holds a few counts of this clonotype. This clone may be a read error of a much larger clone one base away. This chain uses TRBV6-2 or TRBV6-3 with TRBJ2-5; maybe TRBD1 (6 bases). Germline assignment: CDR1 MNHEY and CDR2 SVGEGT. The CDR3 is 14 amino acids. The chain's CDR3 is CVSSYVYRAETQYF. CDR3 coding DNA: TGTGTCAGCAGTTACGTTTACAGGGCGGAGACCCAGTACTTC.